This T cell receptor beta chain was profiled in a study of blood T cell repertoires in COVID-19 (dated by TCRdb to about 2020). About the study as a whole: The collaborator samples originated in the United States, Italy and Spain and spanned the acute and convalescent phases of COVID-19. The material from the prospective study consisted of cDNA or gDNA derived from T cells, B-cell-depleted T cells, or PBMCs. Deeply sampled blood TCRbeta repertoires from subjects exposed to, actively infected with, or recovered from COVID-19 were included in the dataset. The repertoires were released in a freely available public database meant as a resource for research on the immune response to SARS-CoV-2. Samples were obtained from the ongoing ImmuneRACE study (first 160 participants) and from 1,254 subjects provided by 6 global collaborators. The sample metadata nearly always contained a de-identified subject ID, COVID-19 status, age in years and sex. HLA class I and class II types, where available, came from metadata supplied by the sample provider rather than from assay-based typing. Findings and caveats that apply to the study as a whole: Clinical and demographic metadata were provided uncurated, with the amount varying by source and participant.

TCRbeta CDR3 regions were amplified from genomic DNA using the immunoSEQ Assay, a bias-controlled multiplex PCR. In the authors' own workflow: The number of nucleated cells in each sample was estimated from the amplification of reference gene primers within the assay. To quantify the absolute abundance of each unique TCRbeta CDR3 rearrangement, sequence reads were collapsed and filtered. For each sample, productive Simpson clonality was calculated as the square root of Simpson's diversity index across productive rearrangements. As stored in TCRdb, this immuneACCESS dataset retains in-frame rearrangements with V and J assigned. A fraction of the clones does not appear; measured against another copy, unresolved V genes explain less than half of the discrepancy, and the remainder lacks a known reason. V, J and clone size were drawn from that table, and D and trimming were deduced from the DNA. In this sample the table shows about 150,000 clones, 65% to 90% of which occur a single time. The ten most abundant clones make up just over 9.5% of the sample.

Collaborating institutions collected whole blood in K2EDTA tubes following their own protocols. Collaborator samples were shipped for TCRbeta analysis as frozen whole blood, isolated PBMCs, or DNA extracted from either sample type. CDR1 and CDR2 (SGHAT, FQNNGV) derive from the germline V gene. The CDR3 covers 14 residues, taking in both the cysteine and the phenylalanine. Only CDR3 DNA is held: 42 bases, read in frame from base 1. Relative to germline, V is 5 bases shorter and J is 10 bases shorter, with 17 bases between their ends. In regard to this clone: Its specific antigen is unknown. There are no base qualities to consult, and no much larger clone falls within one base.

The clonotype originates from a woman in her forties or fifties with acute or convalescent COVID-19. The rearrangement combines TRBV11-2 with TRBJ1-4, and the D gene may be TRBD1, 6 bases matching. The sequenced material came from peripheral blood. The sequence in DNA is TGTGCCAGCAGCGAAACAGGGCCTGGGGGAAAACTGTTTTTT. This sequence encodes CASSETGPGGKLFF. Here the CDR3 is joined to the reference TRBV11-2 and TRBJ1-4 genes, and the full variable domain is: EAGVAQSPRYKIIEKRQSVAFWCNPISGHATLYWYQQILGQGPKLLIQFQNNGVVDDSQLPKDRFSAERLKGVDSTLKIQPAKLEDSAVYLCASSETGPGGKLFFGSGTQLSVL.